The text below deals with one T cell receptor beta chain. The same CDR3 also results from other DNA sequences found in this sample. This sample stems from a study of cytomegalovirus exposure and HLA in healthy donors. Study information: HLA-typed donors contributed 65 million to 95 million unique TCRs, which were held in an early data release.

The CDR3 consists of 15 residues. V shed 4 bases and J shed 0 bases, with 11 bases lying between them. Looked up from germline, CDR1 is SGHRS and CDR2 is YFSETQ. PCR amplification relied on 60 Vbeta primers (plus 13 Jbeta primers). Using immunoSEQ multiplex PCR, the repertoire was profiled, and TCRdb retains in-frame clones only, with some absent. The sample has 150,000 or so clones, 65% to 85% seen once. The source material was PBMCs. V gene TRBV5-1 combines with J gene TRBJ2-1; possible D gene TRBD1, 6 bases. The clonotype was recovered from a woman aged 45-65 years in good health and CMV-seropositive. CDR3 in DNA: TGCGCCAGCAGCCCTCAAGGGGGCTCCTACAATGAGCAGTTCTTC. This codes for CASSPQGGSYNEQFF.